The clone carrying this T cell receptor beta chain was seen only a few times. This record comes from a study of OX40 agonist ivuxolimab in advanced cancers. This CDR3 spans 13 amino acids. Germline CDR1 is SGHRS and CDR2 is YFSETQ. V lost 2 bases to trimming and J lost 6 bases, with 12 bases between them. Measured with immunoSEQ multiplex PCR; TCRdb has only the in-frame clones, and not every one. The repertoire has about 61,000 clones, 82% of them found once; the top ten carry approximately 0.57%. The chain employs TRBV5-1 and TRBJ2-7; D gene uncertain. The TCR comes from an adult with an advanced solid tumor such as melanoma, head and neck, liver or kidney cancer. The sequencing used CD4+ or CD8+ T cells sorted from blood, collected in a trial of the OX40 agonist ivuxolimab. The chain's CDR3 is CASSLRAEGEQYF. The CDR3 nucleotides are TGCGCCAGCAGCTTACGGGCGGAAGGCGAGCAGTACTTC. Variable domain in full (rest from reference TRBV5-1 and TRBJ2-7): KAGVTQTPRYLIKTRGQQVTLSCSPISGHRSVSWYQQTPGQGLQFLFEYFSETQRNKGNFPGRFSGRQFSNSRSEMNVSTLELGDSALYLCASSLRAEGEQYFGPGTRLTVT.